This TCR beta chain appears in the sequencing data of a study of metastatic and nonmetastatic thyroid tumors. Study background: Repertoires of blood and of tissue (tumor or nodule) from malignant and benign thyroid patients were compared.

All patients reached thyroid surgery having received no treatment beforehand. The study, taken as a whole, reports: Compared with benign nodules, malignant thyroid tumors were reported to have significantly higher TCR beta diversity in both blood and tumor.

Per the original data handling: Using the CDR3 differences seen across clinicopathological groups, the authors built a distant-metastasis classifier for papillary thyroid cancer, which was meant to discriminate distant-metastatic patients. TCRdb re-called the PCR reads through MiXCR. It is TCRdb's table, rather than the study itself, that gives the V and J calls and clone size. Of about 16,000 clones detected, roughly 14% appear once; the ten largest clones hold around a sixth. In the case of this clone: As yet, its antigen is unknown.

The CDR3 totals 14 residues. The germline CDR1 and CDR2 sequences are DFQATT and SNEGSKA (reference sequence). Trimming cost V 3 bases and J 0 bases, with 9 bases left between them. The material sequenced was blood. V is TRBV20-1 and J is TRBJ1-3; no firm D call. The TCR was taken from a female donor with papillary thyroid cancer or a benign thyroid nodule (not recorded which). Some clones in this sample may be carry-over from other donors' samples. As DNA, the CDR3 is TGCAGTGCTAGTCAGGCAGTCTCTGGAAACACCATATATTTT. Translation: CSASQAVSGNTIYF.